The 3 T cell receptor beta chains given below trace back to one sample, sequenced in a study of cytomegalovirus exposure and HLA in healthy donors. PCR involved 60 Vbeta and 13 Jbeta primers. The assay was immunoSEQ multiplex PCR, and TCRdb's table has in-frame clones only and misses some. Of about 180,000 clones detected, roughly 80% appear once; the ten largest clones hold around 1.4%. Sequencing input: PBMCs. The receptors were sampled from a girl between 5 and 17 years old in good health and CMV-seropositive.

This clone was picked up a small number of times. This rearrangement joins TRBV18 to TRBJ2-1, with 7 bases aligning to TRBD2. The CDR3 has 15 amino acids. The V gene end was trimmed by 2 bases and the J gene end by 0 bases; junction bases not matched to a gene: 1. Per germline, CDR1 KGHSH and CDR2 LQKENI. CDR3 bases: TGTGCCAGCTCACCAGGGGGGGACTCCTACAATGAGCAGTTCTTC. Amino acid sequence: CASSPGGDSYNEQFF.

V usage is TRBV5-6 and J usage is TRBJ1-2, with TRBD1 matching 12 bases. The CDR3 is 17 amino acids. Per the germline V gene, CDR1 is SGHDT and CDR2 is YYEEEE. Trimming took 4 bases from V and 3 from J; bases not matched to a gene: 10. The CDR3 coding sequence is TGTGCCAGCAGCGTACCCTCCGGGACAGGGGGCCACTATGGCTACACCTTC. Encoded protein: CASSVPSGTGGHYGYTF.

This clone showed up just once. The chain couples TRBV6-5 to TRBJ2-7; 8 bases map to TRBD1. Germline values: CDR1 MNHEY, CDR2 SVGAGI. The CDR3 runs to 15 residues. V trimming: 6 bases; J trimming: 0 bases; junction bases outside the gene matches: 7. The CDR3 DNA is TGTGCCAGCAGCTTAGGACAGGGCGGCTCCTACGAGCAGTACTTC. It codes for CASSLGQGGSYEQYF.